What follows are 30 T cell receptor beta chains derived from one specimen sequenced in a study of T cell responses to AZD1222 COVID-19 vaccine. The assay was immunoSEQ multiplex PCR, and TCRdb's table has in-frame clones only and misses some. The sample lists about 150,000 clones, approximately 83% occurring once. Sequencing used peripheral blood, obtained on day 0 of AZD1222 vaccination. The receptors were sampled from an adult in good health.

The rearrangement joins TRBV14 to TRBJ1-4; possibly TRBD1 for D (5 bases). The V end lost 4 bases, the J end lost 7 bases, and 13 bases lay between the germline ends. Germline assignment: CDR1 SGHDN and CDR2 FVKESK. The CDR3 has 14 residues. The CDR3 DNA reads as TGTGCCAGCAGCCCCTGGGGACCTCGTGAAAAACTGTTTTTT. It translates to CASSPWGPREKLFF.

The V and J genes are TRBV5-8 and TRBJ2-6; D call uncertain. The germline V gene has CDR1 SGHTS and CDR2 YDEGEE. Trimming cost V 4 bases and J 0 bases, with 11 bases left between them. The CDR3 length is 16 residues. The CDR3 spells CASSRHVYSGANVLTF. DNA of the CDR3: TGTGCCAGCAGCCGCCATGTATACTCTGGGGCCAACGTCCTGACTTTC.

The chain has TRBV30 and TRBJ1-1; D remains ambiguous. Germline lookup yields CDR1 GTSNPN and CDR2 SVGIG (reference sequence). V was pared by 5 bases and J by 0 bases, with 10 bases between. The CDR3 contains 13 residues. Here the CDR3 DNA reads TGTGCCTGGGAGGGTGGGGTGAACACTGAAGCTTTCTTT. Translation gives CAWEGGVNTEAFF.

The chain recombines TRBV10-1 with TRBJ2-1; no clear D. This CDR3 comprises 11 residues. The V gene's germline CDR1 is WNHNN and CDR2 SYGVQD (reference sequence). The ends were cut back, 4 bases at V and 8 bases at J, with 6 bases in the middle. As DNA, the CDR3 is TGCGCCAGCAGTGTATACGATGAGCAGTTCTTC. This encodes CASSVYDEQFF.

The table lists this clone with a few counts. The gene calls are TRBV7-2 and TRBJ1-4; possible D gene TRBD1, 5 bases. CDR1 is SGHTA and CDR2 is FQGNSA in the germline V gene. Trimming stripped 5 bases from V and 6 bases from J, with 19 bases between. The CDR3 is 16 residues long. Here the CDR3 reads CASSPEAGRFDEKLFF. The CDR3 nucleotides read TGTGCCAGCAGCCCGGAGGCAGGGAGGTTTGATGAAAAACTGTTTTTT.

The chain couples TRBV2 to TRBJ1-3; no definite D call. This CDR3 is built from 13 residues. Germline V gene data show CDR1 as SNHLY and CDR2 as FYNNEI. V was shortened by 7 bases and J by 0 bases, with 7 bases between the two germline ends. The DNA of the CDR3 is TGTGCCAGCATCAGAGACTCTGGAAACACCATATATTTT. It is translated as CASIRDSGNTIYF.

The chain employs TRBV18 and TRBJ2-1, with D unclear. This CDR3 has 12 amino acids. Trimming shortened V by 2 bases and J by 5 bases, and 4 bases separated the two germline ends. Germline assignment: CDR1 KGHSH and CDR2 LQKENI. Here the CDR3 reads CASSPVHNEQFF. CDR3 bases: TGTGCCAGCTCACCAGTGCACAATGAGCAGTTCTTC.

The V and J genes are TRBV19 and TRBJ1-6, with D possibly being TRBD1 (5 bases). Trimming took 2 bases from V and 8 from J, leaving 10 bases between them. Germline loops: CDR1 LNHDA, CDR2 SQIVND (reference sequence). CDR3 length equals 14 residues. In DNA, the CDR3 is TGTGCCAGTAGTATACAGGGTAGAGATTCACCCCTCCACTTT. The encoded protein is CASSIQGRDSPLHF.

The chain carries TRBV29-1 and TRBJ1-2; D not certain. The CDR3 runs to 13 residues. Germline CDR1 reads SQVTM; CDR2 reads ANQGSEA. The V gene lost 0 bases and the J gene lost 2 bases, with 7 bases spanning the gap. CDR3 DNA sequence: TGCAGCGTTGAAGATCGGCAGAACTATGGCTACACCTTC. This translates into CSVEDRQNYGYTF.

This clone was seen a few times. The rearrangement links TRBV12-3 or TRBV12-4 to TRBJ1-5; D is uncertain. V was clipped by 3 bases and J by 4 bases, with 7 bases between them. The CDR3 extends over 13 amino acids. CDR3 in DNA: TGTGCCAGCAGTTTTTCCAGGAATCAGCCCCAGCATTTT. Encoded protein: CASSFSRNQPQHF.

The chain joins TRBV11-2 to TRBJ2-2; the D gene could be TRBD1 or TRBD2 (6 bases each). V lost 3 bases and J lost 5, with 13 bases in between. Germline assignment: CDR1 SGHAT and CDR2 FQNNGV. The CDR3 loop spans 15 amino acids. The chain's CDR3 is CASSFGGLGTGELFF. The CDR3 nucleotides read TGTGCCAGCAGCTTCGGGGGCCTGGGAACCGGGGAGCTGTTTTTT.

CDR3 nucleotides: TGCGCCAGCAGCCAAGGTTTCGGCACCGGGGAGCTGTTTTTT. Its translation: CASSQGFGTGELFF. J is TRBJ2-2 and V is TRBV4-1; no clear D gene. The germline CDR1 and CDR2 sequences are MGHRA and YSYEKL. The CDR3 has 14 amino acids. Trimming left V 1 base short and J 4 bases short, with 7 bases between.

V is TRBV18 and J is TRBJ2-3; D is perhaps TRBD2 (5 bases). V gave up 3 bases and J gave up 2 bases, with 18 bases separating them. The CDR3 is 17 amino acids. The V gene's germline CDR1 is KGHSH and CDR2 LQKENI. DNA of the CDR3: TGTGCCAGCTCACCCCCAGGAACGGGATCTACCACAGATACGCAGTATTTT. It translates to CASSPPGTGSTTDTQYF.

CDR3 bases: TGTGCCAGCAGCCCTAGGGAGGAGTCCACTGAAGCTTTCTTT. This translates into CASSPREESTEAFF. This chain links TRBV7-8 with TRBJ1-1; D not certain. The CDR3 sequence is 14 residues long. The germline V gene encodes CDR1 SGHVS and CDR2 FQNEAQ. The V gene lost 5 bases and the J gene lost 4 bases, with 14 bases spanning the gap.

The rearrangement joins TRBV6-1 to TRBJ1-2; no clear D. The CDR3 sequence is 13 residues long. Trimming cost V 2 bases and J 3 bases, with 7 bases left between them. The germline V gene encodes CDR1 MNHNS and CDR2 SASEGT. The DNA for the CDR3 is TGTGCCAGCAGTGAATGGCTGGACTATGGCTACACCTTC. Its protein is CASSEWLDYGYTF.

The rearrangement joins TRBV6-5 to TRBJ2-1, with D maybe TRBD2 (5 bases). In germline, CDR1 is MNHEY, CDR2 SVGAGI. Between the trimmed V and J ends, which lost 2 bases and 6 bases, there was a span of 8 bases. The CDR3 contains 13 residues. CDR3 loop: CASSYRGSNEQFF. The CDR3 nucleotides are TGTGCCAGCAGTTACCGAGGGAGCAATGAGCAGTTCTTC.

J is TRBJ2-1 and V is TRBV25-1; the match to TRBD2 covers 8 bases. The CDR3 runs 15 residues. CDR1 and CDR2 from the germline V gene are MGHDK and SYGVNS. The V gene end was trimmed by 1 base and the J gene end by 2 bases; junction bases not matched to a gene: 1. CDR3 sequence (DNA): TGTGCCAGCAGTGAATTCGGGGGGGCCTACAATGAGCAGTTCTTC. The encoded protein is CASSEFGGAYNEQFF.

The table lists this clone with a count of one. This sequence joins TRBV5-1 and TRBJ1-1, with 7 nucleotides matching TRBD1. CDR1 and CDR2 from the germline V gene are SGHRS and YFSETQ. The CDR3 extends over 16 amino acids. J gave up 0 bases and V 3 bases, and 8 bases lay outside the gene matches. CDR3 protein: CASSSRQGLMNTEAFF. The CDR3 bases are TGCGCCAGCAGCTCCAGACAGGGACTGATGAACACTGAAGCTTTCTTT. Full variable domain (remainder filled in from reference TRBV5-1 and TRBJ1-1): KAGVTQTPRYLIKTRGQQVTLSCSPISGHRSVSWYQQTPGQGLQFLFEYFSETQRNKGNFPGRFSGRQFSNSRSEMNVSTLELGDSALYLCASSSRQGLMNTEAFFGQGTRLTVV.

The chain couples TRBV5-1 to TRBJ2-7; maybe TRBD1 (6 bases). V was cut by 0 bases and J by 7 bases, with 17 bases left in between. CDR1 is SGHRS and CDR2 is YFSETQ in the germline V gene. The length of the CDR3 is 15 residues. CDR3 coding DNA: TGCGCCAGCAGCTTGGCCCAGACAGGTCGTGGGGAGCAGTACTTC. This translates into CASSLAQTGRGEQYF.

Only a few counts were recorded for this clone. The rearrangement uses TRBV3-1 (or the pseudogene TRBV3-2) and TRBJ2-7, with 9 bases fitting TRBD1. The trim removed 8 bases at V and 6 bases at J, leaving 8 bases unmatched. The CDR3 spans 13 residues. Germline CDR1 and CDR2: LGHDT and YNNKEL (reference sequence). The DNA for the CDR3 is TGTGCCAGCGGCCGGGACAGGGCGGCCGAGCAGTACTTC. The encoded protein is CASGRDRAAEQYF.

The chain couples TRBV28 to TRBJ2-1, with 7 bases fitting TRBD2. Trimming took 3 bases from V and 1 from J; bases not matched to a gene: 3. Germline CDR1 reads MDHEN; CDR2 reads SYDVKM. This CDR3 contains 15 residues. In DNA, the CDR3 is TGTGCCAGCAGTTTTACCGGGGGGTCCTACAATGAGCAGTTCTTC. Residues: CASSFTGGSYNEQFF. The full variable domain, completed using reference TRBV28 and TRBJ2-1, is DVKVTQSSRYLVKRTGEKVFLECVQDMDHENMFWYRQDPGLGLRLIYFSYDVKMKEKGDIPEGYSVSREKKERFSLILESASTNQTSMYLCASSFTGGSYNEQFFGPGTRLTVL.

The V call is TRBV4-2, the J call TRBJ1-3; D is perhaps TRBD1 (5 bases). Germline V gene data show CDR1 as LGHNA and CDR2 as YNFKEQ. Deletions cut 1 base from V and 0 bases from J, with 13 bases between. The CDR3 extends over 17 amino acids. CDR3: CASSQGGGSRSGNTIYF. In DNA form, the CDR3 reads TGTGCCAGCAGCCAAGGCGGGGGTTCCCGCTCTGGAAACACCATATATTTT.

V usage is TRBV7-8 and J usage is TRBJ2-7; D is unresolved. The CDR3 extends over 12 amino acids. Germline assignment: CDR1 SGHVS and CDR2 FQNEAQ. The V gene lost 4 bases and the J gene lost 2 bases, with 6 bases spanning the gap. The CDR3 DNA reads TGTGCCAGCAGCTCCACTGCCTACGAGCAGTACTTC. It is translated as CASSSTAYEQYF.

This clone was seen only a few times. The chain joins TRBV6-5 to TRBJ1-1; 8 nucleotides align to TRBD1. CDR1 and CDR2 from the germline V gene are MNHEY and SVGAGI. V dropped 6 bases and J dropped 4; count of bases not matched to a gene: 4. This CDR3 is built from 13 residues. CDR3 sequence (DNA): TGTGCCAGCAGAATCACAGGGGGCACTGAAGCTTTCTTT. Encoded protein: CASRITGGTEAFF.

The rearrangement links TRBV3-1 (or the pseudogene TRBV3-2) to TRBJ1-6; no definite D call. The length of the CDR3 is 17 residues. Germline CDR1 LGHDT, CDR2 YNNKEL (reference sequence). Trimming removed 0 bases from V and 0 bases from J, with 9 bases in between. CDR3: CASSQDSVRSYNSPLHF. In nucleotides, the CDR3 is TGTGCCAGCAGCCAAGACTCAGTCCGCTCCTATAATTCACCCCTCCACTTT.

J is TRBJ2-7 and V is TRBV19; 14 bases are a match to TRBD2. The V and J ends lost 5 bases and 3 bases, in that order; junction bases with no gene match: 9. This CDR3 comprises 17 residues. Germline CDR1 LNHDA, CDR2 SQIVND (reference sequence). The DNA of the CDR3 is TGTGCCAGTAGTGTAGGGACTAGCGGGAGCAGAGGCTACGAGCAGTACTTC. Protein product: CASSVGTSGSRGYEQYF.

The rearrangement joins TRBV9 to TRBJ1-2, with D unresolved. The CDR3 runs to 11 residues. Germline V lookup: CDR1 SGDLS, CDR2 YYNGEE. The V and J ends lost 0 bases and 7 bases respectively, with 4 bases between them. The chain's CDR3 is CASSVEFGYTF. In nucleotides, the CDR3 is TGTGCCAGCAGCGTAGAATTTGGCTACACCTTC. The full variable domain, with the rest looked up from reference TRBV9 and TRBJ1-2, is DSGVTQTPKHLITATGQRVTLRCSPRSGDLSVYWYQQSLDQGLQFLIQYYNGEERAKGNILERFSAQQFPDLHSELNLSSLELGDSALYFCASSVEFGYTFGSGTRLTVV.

This chain uses TRBV18 with TRBJ1-2; a possible D gene is TRBD1 (6 bases). Germline V CDR1 and CDR2: KGHSH, LQKENI. Trimming shortened V by 3 bases and J by 3 bases, and 14 bases separated the two germline ends. This CDR3 has 15 residues. CDR3 sequence: CASSPGRQGHYGYTF. The CDR3 nucleotides read TGTGCCAGCTCACCTGGTCGGCAGGGGCACTATGGCTACACCTTC.

The chain combines TRBV5-6 with TRBJ1-2, with D possibly matching TRBD1 (5 bases). This CDR3 has 11 residues. The V gene lost 0 bases and the J gene lost 8 bases, with 5 bases spanning the gap. Germline-derived CDR1 and CDR2 are SGHDT and YYEEEE. CDR3 sequence (DNA): TGTGCCAGCAGCTTGGAGGGGGGCTACACCTTC. Its translation: CASSLEGGYTF.

The genes are TRBV2 and TRBJ2-1, with D maybe TRBD2 (5 bases). Germline V gene lookup returns CDR1 SNHLY and CDR2 FYNNEI. V was trimmed by 6 bases and J by 5 bases, leaving 11 bases between them. The CDR3 covers 13 residues. The DNA of the CDR3 is TGTGCCAGCAGGACTACTAGAGACAATGAGCAGTTCTTC. This translates into CASRTTRDNEQFF.